The clone carrying this T cell receptor (beta chain) was picked up many times. Its antigen is as yet unknown. Through Arm-PCR of CDR3 regions and iRepertoire HTBI primers, TCR beta libraries were built. One entry per CDR3 protein results from TCRdb running MiXCR on the multiplex PCR reads. The table has approximately 400,000 distinct CDR3 sequences, about 16% seen once. The data belong to a study of regulatory T cells in long-lasting Graves disease. Background on the study: Antithyroid drugs had been given to newly diagnosed Graves' patients for under 3 months.

Noted time point: newly diagnosed GD, antithyroid drugs for less than 3 months. PBMC RNA was the source of the TCR library. American Thyroid Association guidelines were used to diagnose Graves' disease. Study-level findings and limits: Patients with persistent Graves' had lower TCR diversity than newly diagnosed patients.

This CDR3 has 14 residues. V was cut by 1 base and J by 4 bases, with 10 bases left in between. CDR1 and CDR2 from the germline V gene are LGHDT and YNNKEL (reference sequence). This TCR was sampled from a female donor with Graves disease. The V and J genes are TRBV3-1 and TRBJ1-2; no clear D gene. Sequencing was performed on peripheral blood mononuclear cells (PBMCs), taken at new diagnosis, from a patient treated with antithyroid drugs. The CDR3 DNA sequence: TGTGCCAGCAGCCAAGTGGCCCGGAGCTATGGCTACACCTTC. It translates to CASSQVARSYGYTF.